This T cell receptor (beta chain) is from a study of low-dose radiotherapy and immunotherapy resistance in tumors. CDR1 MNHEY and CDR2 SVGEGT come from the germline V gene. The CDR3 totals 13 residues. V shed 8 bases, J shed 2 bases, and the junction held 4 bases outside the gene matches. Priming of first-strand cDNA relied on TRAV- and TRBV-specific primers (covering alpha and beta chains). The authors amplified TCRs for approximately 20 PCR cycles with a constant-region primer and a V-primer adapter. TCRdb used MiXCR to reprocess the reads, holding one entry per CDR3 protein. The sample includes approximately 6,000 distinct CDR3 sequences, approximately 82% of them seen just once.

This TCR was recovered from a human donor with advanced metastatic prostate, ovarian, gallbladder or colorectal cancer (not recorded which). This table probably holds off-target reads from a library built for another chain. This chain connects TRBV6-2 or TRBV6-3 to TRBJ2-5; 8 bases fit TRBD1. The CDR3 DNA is TGTGCCAGCCTCAGGGGGCTGCAAGAGACCCAGTACTTC. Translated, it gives CASLRGLQETQYF.